This T cell receptor (beta chain) stems from a study of blood T cells in healthy people across ages. General study results and limits: More naive CD4+ cells and higher diversity marked long-lived donors relative to aged donors. The study lacked donor CMV status, which possibly confounded expanded clonotype changes.

Losses at the gene ends were 3 bases for V and 5 bases for J; bases not matched to a gene: 3. Germline V gives CDR1 PRHDT, CDR2 FYEKMQ (reference sequence). The CDR3 has 16 residues. This clonotype turned up a few times. Its matching antigen is unknown. Every sample yielded at least 6.5 million isolated PBMCs. A second about 7 to 11 cycle PCR used barcoded and J-beta primers. Using its own MiXCR run on the 5' RACE reads, TCRdb lists one record per CDR3 protein. The data contain hundreds of thousands of distinct CDR3 sequences, 40% to 65% of them seen just once; the ten biggest clones take up approximately 41%.

The rearrangement uses TRBV13 and TRBJ2-4; 14 positions agree with TRBD2. Input material: blood. This receptor was obtained from an elderly man in good health. In nucleotides, the CDR3 is TGTGCCAGCAGCTTGCTGGGACTAGCGGGAGAAAACATTCAGTACTTC. Residues: CASSLLGLAGENIQYF.